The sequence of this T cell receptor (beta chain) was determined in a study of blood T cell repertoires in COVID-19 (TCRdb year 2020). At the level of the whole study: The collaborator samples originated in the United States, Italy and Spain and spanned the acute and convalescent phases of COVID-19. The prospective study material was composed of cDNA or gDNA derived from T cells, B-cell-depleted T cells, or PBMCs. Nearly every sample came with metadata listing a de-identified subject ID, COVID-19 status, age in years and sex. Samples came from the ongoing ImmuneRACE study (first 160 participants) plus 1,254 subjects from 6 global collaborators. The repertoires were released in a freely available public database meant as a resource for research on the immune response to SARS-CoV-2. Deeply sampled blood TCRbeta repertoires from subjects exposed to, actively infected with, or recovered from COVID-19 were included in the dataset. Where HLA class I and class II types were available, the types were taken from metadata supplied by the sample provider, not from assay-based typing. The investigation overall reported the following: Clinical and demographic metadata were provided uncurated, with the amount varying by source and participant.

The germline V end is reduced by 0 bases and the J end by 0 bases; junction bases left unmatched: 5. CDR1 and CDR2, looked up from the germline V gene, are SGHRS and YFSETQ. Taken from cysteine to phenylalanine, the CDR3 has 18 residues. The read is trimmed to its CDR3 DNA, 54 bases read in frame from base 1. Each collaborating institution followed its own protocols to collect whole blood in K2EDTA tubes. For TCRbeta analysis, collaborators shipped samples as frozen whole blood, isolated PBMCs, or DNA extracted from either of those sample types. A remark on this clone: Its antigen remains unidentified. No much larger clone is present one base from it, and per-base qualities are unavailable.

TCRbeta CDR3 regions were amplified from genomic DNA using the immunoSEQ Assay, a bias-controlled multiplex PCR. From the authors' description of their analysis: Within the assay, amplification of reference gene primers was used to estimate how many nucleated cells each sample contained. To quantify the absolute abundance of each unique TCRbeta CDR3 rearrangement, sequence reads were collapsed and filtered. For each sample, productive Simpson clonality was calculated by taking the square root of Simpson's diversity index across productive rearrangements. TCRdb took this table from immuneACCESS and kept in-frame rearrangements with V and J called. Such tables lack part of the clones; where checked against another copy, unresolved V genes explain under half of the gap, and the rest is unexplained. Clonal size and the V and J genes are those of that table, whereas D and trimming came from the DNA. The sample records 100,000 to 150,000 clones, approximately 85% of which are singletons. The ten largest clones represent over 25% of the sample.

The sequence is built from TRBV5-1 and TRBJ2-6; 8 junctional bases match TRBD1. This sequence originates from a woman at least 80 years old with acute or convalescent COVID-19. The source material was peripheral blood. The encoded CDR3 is CASSLVAGGVSGANVLTF. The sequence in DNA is TGCGCCAGCAGCTTGGTGGCAGGGGGCGTCTCTGGGGCCAACGTCCTGACTTTC.